These 2 T cell receptor beta chains originate from one sample sequenced in a study of T-cell reconstitution after alpha-beta-depleted transplantation in children (dated by TCRdb to about 2016). The library was made by PCR. The listed sequencing device is Illumina HiSeq 2500. Molecular barcoding was employed in the preparation of TCR libraries, with unique molecular identifiers being used to normalize TCRbeta repertoire quantification. TCRdb reprocessing: public reads trimmed at Q25 with fastp, clones called with MiXCR, in-frame beta chains kept. Rows are unified per CDR3 protein, each entry keeping the most common DNA and genes. The sample has around 500,000 distinct CDR3 sequences on record, roughly an eighth of them singletons. Around 6% of the sample is in the top ten clones. This material consisted of PBMCs from the stem cell graft donor, taken from the stem cell graft. The receptors originated from a human donor who donated a stem cell graft to a child with combined immunodeficiency.

At least ten counts were recorded for this clonotype. This rearrangement joins TRBV24-1 to TRBJ2-3; D might be TRBD1 (6 bases). V was clipped by 10 bases and J by 2 bases, with 12 bases between them. CDR3 length: 13 residues. The V gene's germline CDR1 is KGHDR and CDR2 SFDVKD. CDR3 protein: CATEGQNTDTQYF. The CDR3 DNA sequence: TGTGCCACAGAGGGACAAAACACAGATACGCAGTATTTT.

This clonotype occurred a few times. This chain's CDR3 is CASSRTGMFNTEAFF. CDR3 DNA: TGTGCCAGCAGTCGGACAGGGATGTTTAACACTGAAGCTTTCTTT. This rearrangement joins TRBV12-3 or TRBV12-4 to TRBJ1-1, with 8 bases matching TRBD1. V gave up 5 bases and J gave up 2 bases; unmatched junction bases: 7. The CDR3 length is 15 residues.